The 19 T cell receptor beta chains below all came from one sample that was sequenced in a study of OX40 agonist ivuxolimab in advanced cancers. Repertoires were generated with immunoSEQ multiplex PCR, while TCRdb's copy carries only in-frame clones and drops some. The repertoire holds approximately 68,000 clones, around nine tenths seen once, with over 0.65% in the top ten. The sequences come from CD4+ or CD8+ T cells sorted from blood, collected in a trial of the OX40 agonist ivuxolimab. Source of these receptors: an adult with an advanced solid tumor such as melanoma, head and neck, liver or kidney cancer.

This clone was counted once. J is TRBJ2-7 and V is TRBV7-9; tentative D call: TRBD1 (5 bases). V lost 4 bases, J lost 4 bases, and 14 bases lay in between. CDR1 and CDR2 from the germline V gene are SEHNR and FQNEAQ (reference sequence). This CDR3 has 14 amino acids. The CDR3 DNA reads as TGTGCCAGCAGCTCTGACAGTATTTCTTACGAGCAGTACTTC. This sequence encodes CASSSDSISYEQYF.

The chain is built from TRBV9 and TRBJ1-2; D is unresolved. V lost 4 bases and J 6 bases, leaving 10 bases between the germline ends. The CDR3 consists of 12 residues. Per germline, CDR1 SGDLS and CDR2 YYNGEE. Here the CDR3 reads CASSPHGDGYTF. As DNA, the CDR3 is TGTGCCAGCAGCCCCCACGGGGATGGCTACACCTTC.

The chain uses TRBV10-3 and TRBJ1-1; no clear D. Germline lookup yields CDR1 ENHRY and CDR2 SYGVKD. V lost 11 bases, J lost 2 bases, and 18 bases lay in between. The CDR3 length is 14 residues. The CDR3 coding sequence is TGTGCCGTTGCACTAGGGATCTCCAACACTGAAGCTTTCTTT. Protein sequence: CAVALGISNTEAFF.

The chain combines TRBV28 with TRBJ1-5; D not certain. CDR3 length: 11 amino acids. In germline, CDR1 is MDHEN, CDR2 SYDVKM. V was clipped by 2 bases and J by 4 bases, with 0 bases between them. The CDR3 protein is CASSLNQPQHF. The CDR3 DNA follows: TGTGCCAGCAGTTTAAATCAGCCCCAGCATTTT.

The genes are TRBV7-2 and TRBJ1-2; D is undetermined. With 5 bases removed from V and 12 bases from J, the gap between germline ends came to 19 bases. CDR1 is SGHTA, CDR2 FQGNSA, per germline. This CDR3 has 13 residues. CDR3 bases: TGTGCCAGCAGCCCCTCGGGCCAGGCGCATCACACCTTC. This sequence encodes CASSPSGQAHHTF.

This clone appeared a few times. V is TRBV7-9 and J is TRBJ2-2; 7 nucleotides agree with TRBD1. Germline values: CDR1 SEHNR, CDR2 FQNEAQ (reference sequence). V lost 1 base, J lost 5 bases, and 1 base stayed unmatched. The CDR3 sequence is 14 residues long. The chain's CDR3 is CASSLVQGTGELFF. CDR3 nucleotides: TGTGCCAGCAGCTTAGTACAGGGGACCGGGGAGCTGTTTTTT.

This chain uses TRBV6-1 with TRBJ2-7; D is possibly TRBD2 (5 bases). Between the trimmed V and J ends, which lost 4 bases and 0 bases, there was a span of 19 bases. Germline V gene sequence: CDR1 MNHNS, CDR2 SASEGT. The CDR3 runs to 17 residues. This CDR3 is CASSASSGGQGSYEQYF. CDR3 nucleotides: TGTGCCAGCAGTGCATCTTCGGGCGGGCAAGGCTCCTACGAGCAGTACTTC.

The chain employs TRBV6-1 and TRBJ1-1, with D possibly TRBD1 on 5 matching bases. Trimming took 6 bases from V and 6 from J, leaving 17 bases between them. The CDR3 runs 14 residues. Germline values: CDR1 MNHNS, CDR2 SASEGT. CDR3 coding DNA: TGTGCCAGCAGAGATCATTTCGGGGCCCCTGAAGCTTTCTTT. This sequence encodes CASRDHFGAPEAFF.

The chain recombines TRBV18 with TRBJ1-6; 9 bases agree with TRBD1. The V gene end was trimmed by 6 bases and the J gene end by 8 bases; junction bases not matched to a gene: 11. The CDR3 spans 16 residues. Germline CDR1 reads KGHSH; CDR2 reads LQKENI. CDR3 DNA: TGTGCCAGCTCGCGTCCGGGACAGGGTCGTGATTCACCCCTCCACTTT. The encoded protein is CASSRPGQGRDSPLHF.

This clone was detected only a few times. The J gene is TRBJ2-1, the V gene TRBV18; TRBD2 might be the D (6 bases). This CDR3 has 16 residues. Trimming removed 2 bases from V and 7 bases from J, with 18 bases in between. Germline V gene lookup returns CDR1 KGHSH and CDR2 LQKENI. The CDR3 sequence is CASSPGMQGRGNEQFF. In DNA form, the CDR3 reads TGTGCCAGCTCACCAGGGATGCAGGGCCGGGGGAATGAGCAGTTCTTC.

This clone is termed medium-sized. This specimen includes other DNA sequences encoding the same CDR3. This rearrangement joins TRBV6-1 to TRBJ1-3; 10 bases are a match to TRBD1. There are 16 residues in the CDR3. V shed 1 base and J 0 bases; nucleotides not matched to a gene: 0. Per germline, CDR1 MNHNS and CDR2 SASEGT. CDR3 sequence reads: CASSEGTGGSGNTIYF. The CDR3 nucleotides are TGTGCCAGCAGTGAAGGGACAGGGGGCTCTGGAAACACCATATATTTT.

The J gene is TRBJ1-1, the V gene TRBV6-6, with unresolved D. The CDR3 spans 14 residues. Germline V gene data show CDR1 as MNHNY and CDR2 as SVGAGI (reference sequence). Between the trimmed V and J ends, which lost 5 bases and 5 bases, there was a span of 15 bases. The CDR3 DNA follows: TGTGCCAGCAGTCTGACCGGGGTAGGGACTGAAGCTTTCTTT. The encoded protein is CASSLTGVGTEAFF.

The chain couples TRBV20-1 to TRBJ2-1, with 7 bases aligning to TRBD1. Germline CDR1 and CDR2: DFQATT and SNEGSKA (reference sequence). This CDR3 comprises 11 residues. V lost 5 bases and J lost 7; bases outside the gene matches: 2. CDR3 loop: CSAFRGNEQFF. DNA for the CDR3: TGCAGTGCTTTCAGGGGGAATGAGCAGTTCTTC.

The CDR3 loop reads CAIGQPGQGREQYF. In DNA, the CDR3 is TGTGCCATCGGACAGCCGGGACAGGGTAGGGAGCAGTACTTC. This chain links TRBV10-3 with TRBJ2-7; 9 bases are a match to TRBD1. Germline V gene sequence: CDR1 ENHRY, CDR2 SYGVKD. Trimming took 8 bases from V and 7 from J; bases not matched to a gene: 12. This CDR3 is built from 14 residues.

The V gene is TRBV9, the J gene TRBJ2-3; 12 nucleotides align to TRBD2. Germline CDR1 and CDR2: SGDLS and YYNGEE. The ends lost 0 bases at V and 2 bases at J; junction bases unmatched: 1. The CDR3 has 16 amino acids. The CDR3: CASSVASGRATDTQYF. CDR3 bases: TGTGCCAGCAGCGTAGCTAGCGGGAGGGCCACAGATACGCAGTATTTT.

The V call is TRBV19, the J call TRBJ2-3; D is undetermined. CDR3 size: 16 residues. Germline V gene sequence: CDR1 LNHDA, CDR2 SQIVND (reference sequence). Trimming took 6 bases from V and 0 from J, leaving 16 bases between them. The CDR3 loop reads CASSSRTRSSTDTQYF. Written as DNA, the CDR3 is TGTGCCAGTAGCTCGCGGACCCGATCTAGCACAGATACGCAGTATTTT. The variable domain in full, completed from reference TRBV19 and TRBJ2-3, reads DGGITQSPKYLFRKEGQNVTLSCEQNLNHDAMYWYRQDPGQGLRLIYYSQIVNDFQKGDIAEGYSVSREKKESFPLTVTSAQKNPTAFYLCASSSRTRSSTDTQYFGPGTRLTVL.

V and J are TRBV9 and TRBJ2-7, with 11 bases aligning to TRBD2. Germline CDR1 and CDR2: SGDLS and YYNGEE. The CDR3 contains 15 residues. Germline trimming cut 4 bases from V and 3 bases from J; bases unmatched to any gene: 6. DNA for the CDR3: TGTGCCAGCAGCTTCACCGGGACTAGCGGCTACGAGCAGTACTTC. Protein product: CASSFTGTSGYEQYF.

V and J are TRBV5-6 and TRBJ1-1; 7 bases match TRBD1. The CDR3 runs 16 residues. Losses at the gene ends were 4 bases for V and 4 bases for J; bases not matched to a gene: 13. Germline V gene data show CDR1 as SGHDT and CDR2 as YYEEEE. The DNA of the CDR3 is TGTGCCAGCAGCCGTCCCGGGACAGTCCTGGGCACTGAAGCTTTCTTT. Encoded protein: CASSRPGTVLGTEAFF.

The chain carries TRBV7-9 and TRBJ1-1; D ambiguous. Germline CDR1 reads SEHNR; CDR2 reads FQNEAQ (reference sequence). The CDR3 has 12 residues. Trimming left V 3 bases short and J 5 bases short, with 7 bases between. The CDR3 DNA reads as TGTGCCAGCAGCTTCGCCCGGACTGAAGCTTTCTTT. Translation gives CASSFARTEAFF.